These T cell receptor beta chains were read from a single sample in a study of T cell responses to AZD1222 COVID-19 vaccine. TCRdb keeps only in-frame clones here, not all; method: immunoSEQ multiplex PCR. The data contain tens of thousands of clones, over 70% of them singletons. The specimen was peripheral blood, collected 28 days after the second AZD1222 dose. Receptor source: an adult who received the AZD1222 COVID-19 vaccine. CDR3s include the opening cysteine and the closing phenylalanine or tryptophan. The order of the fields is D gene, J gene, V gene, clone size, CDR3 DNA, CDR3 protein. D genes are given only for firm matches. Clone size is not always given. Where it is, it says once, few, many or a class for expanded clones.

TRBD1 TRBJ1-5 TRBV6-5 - TGTGCCAGCGCAGACAGGGATTTATACAATCAGCCCCAGCATTTT CASADRDLYNQPQHF
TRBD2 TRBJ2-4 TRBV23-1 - TGCGCCAGCAACCAGAGCGGGAGCAAAAACATTCAGTACTTC CASNQSGSKNIQYF
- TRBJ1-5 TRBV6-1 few TGTGCCAGCAGTGAATATTCGCCAGACAATCAGCCCCAGCATTTT CASSEYSPDNQPQHF
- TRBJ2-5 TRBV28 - TGTGCCAGCAGTTTATCCCATAGGGGGCGCGGGGATCAAGAGACCCAGTACTTC CASSLSHRGRGDQETQYF
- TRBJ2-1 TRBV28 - TGTGCCAGCAGTCGTGGGGGTCTCAATGAGCAGTTCTTC CASSRGGLNEQFF
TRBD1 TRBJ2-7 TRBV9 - TGTGCCAGCAGCCCCCGGACAGGGAGCTCCTACGAGCAGTACTTC CASSPRTGSSYEQYF
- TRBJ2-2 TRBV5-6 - TGTGCCAGCAGCTTGGGTTTCTTTACAACCACCGGGGAGCTGTTTTTT CASSLGFFTTTGELFF
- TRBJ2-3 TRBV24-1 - TGTGCCACCAGGGGGTGGGGCACAGATACGCAGTATTTT CATRGWGTDTQYF
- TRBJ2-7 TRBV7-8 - TGTGCCAGCAGCTTATCCGGGCAGCGGAGCCCCTACGAGCAGTACTTC CASSLSGQRSPYEQYF
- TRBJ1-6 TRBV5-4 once TGTGCCAGCAGCTTGGAACAGGGTCATCGTTCACCCCTCCACTTT CASSLEQGHRSPLHF
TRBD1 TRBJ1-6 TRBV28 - TGTGCCAGCAGTTTACTCGCGGGACAGGGTAATTCACCCCTCCACTTT CASSLLAGQGNSPLHF
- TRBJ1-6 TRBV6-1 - TGTGCCAGCAGTGATTGGTTGGATTCACCCCTCCACTTT CASSDWLDSPLHF
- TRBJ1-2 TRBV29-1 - TGCAGCGTTGATCCAGGGGTGGAATATGGCTACACCTTC CSVDPGVEYGYTF
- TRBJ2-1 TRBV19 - TGTGCCAGTAGGGTAGGAGTCGATGAGCAGTTCTTC CASRVGVDEQFF
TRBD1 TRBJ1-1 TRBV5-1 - TGCGCCAGCACCCTGGGACAGAGGAACACTGAAGCTTTCTTT CASTLGQRNTEAFF
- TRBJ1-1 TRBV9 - TGTGCCAGCAGCGTAGGTGGGACGGGGCACACTGAAGCTTTCTTT CASSVGGTGHTEAFF
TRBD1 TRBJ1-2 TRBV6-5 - TGTGCCAGCAGTTTAACGACAGGGGGCCACTATGGCTACACCTTC CASSLTTGGHYGYTF
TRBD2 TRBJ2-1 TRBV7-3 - TGTGCCAGCAGTCTCTCTAGCGGGAGGGCCCCGGATGAGCAGTTCTTC CASSLSSGRAPDEQFF
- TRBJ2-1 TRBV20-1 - TGCAGTGCTGACTACCTAGAGCAGTTCTTC CSADYLEQFF
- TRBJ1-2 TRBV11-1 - TGTGCCAGCAGCTTAGGAAAGGAGCGGGGCTACACCTTC CASSLGKERGYTF
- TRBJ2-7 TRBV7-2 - TGTGCCAGCAGCTTAGAGGCAGGCTTTCCCTACGAGCAGTACTTC CASSLEAGFPYEQYF
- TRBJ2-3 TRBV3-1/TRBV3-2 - TGTGCCGTGGGGGCCACAGATACGCAGTATTTT CAVGATDTQYF
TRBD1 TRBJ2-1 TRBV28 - TGTGCCAGCAGTTTAATGAGGGACAGGGGCCCCCACAATGAGCAGTTCTTC CASSLMRDRGPHNEQFF
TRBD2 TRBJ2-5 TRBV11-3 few TGTGCCAGCAGCTCCGGGACTAGCGGGGCCGAGACCCAGTACTTC CASSSGTSGAETQYF
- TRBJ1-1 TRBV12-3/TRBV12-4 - TGTGCCAGCAGTTTGGGGCCCAACACTGAAGCTTTCTTT CASSLGPNTEAFF
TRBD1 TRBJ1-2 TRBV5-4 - TGTGCCAGCAGCATTTCCGGGACAGGGGGTATTGGCTACACCTTC CASSISGTGGIGYTF
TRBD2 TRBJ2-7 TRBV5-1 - TGCGCCAGCAAGGATGGGACTAGCTCCTACGAGCAGTACTTC CASKDGTSSYEQYF
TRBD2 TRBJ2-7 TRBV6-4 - TGTGCCAGCAGTGACCAAGGACTAGCGGGAGAGACCTCCTACGAGCAGTACTTC CASSDQGLAGETSYEQYF
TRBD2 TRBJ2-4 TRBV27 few TGTGCCAGCAGTTCGACTAGCAGGGAGGGCATTCAGTACTTC CASSSTSREGIQYF
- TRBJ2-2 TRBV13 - TGTGCCAGCAGCCCAGGACCGGTACCCACCGGGGAGCTGTTTTTT CASSPGPVPTGELFF
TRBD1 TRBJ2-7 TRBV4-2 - TGTGCCAGCAGCCAAGATCTTTGGGACAGGGGAAAGTACGAGCAGTACTTC CASSQDLWDRGKYEQYF
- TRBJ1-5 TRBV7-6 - TGTGCCAGCAGCTTAGGGTTAAGGGGAGGCAATCAGCCCCAGCATTTT CASSLGLRGGNQPQHF
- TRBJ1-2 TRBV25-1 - TGTGCCAGCAGCACCGAGGGGCAGGGGAGTGGTGGCTACACCTTC CASSTEGQGSGGYTF
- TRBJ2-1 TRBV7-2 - TGTGCCAGCAGCCAATCGGGGGGCTCCCCTTACAATGAGCAGTTCTTC CASSQSGGSPYNEQFF
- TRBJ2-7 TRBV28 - TGTGCCAGCAGCCCCGGATCAGAAGGATTCTACGAGCAGTACTTC CASSPGSEGFYEQYF
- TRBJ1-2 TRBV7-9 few TGTGCCAGCAGCGCAGCGGCCGACCCCTCCTATGGCTACACCTTC CASSAAADPSYGYTF
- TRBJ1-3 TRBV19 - TGTGCCAGTAGGCCGAGTAGGATGACTGCCCTCTCTGGAAACACCATATATTTT CASRPSRMTALSGNTIYF
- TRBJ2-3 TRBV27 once TGTGCCAGCAGTTTATATTTCCCGCCAGATACGCAGTATTTT CASSLYFPPDTQYF
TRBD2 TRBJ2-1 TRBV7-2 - TGTGCCAGCAGTCAAACGGGAGGGCCCGGGGAGCAGTTCTTC CASSQTGGPGEQFF
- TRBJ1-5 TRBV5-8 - TGTGCCAGCAGCTTTAGAGGTCGGCATCAGCCCCAGCATTTT CASSFRGRHQPQHF
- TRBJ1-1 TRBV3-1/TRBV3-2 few TGTGCCAGCAGCCATAACTCGGCGACAGAAGAAGCTTTCTTT CASSHNSATEEAFF
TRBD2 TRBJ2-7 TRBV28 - TGTGCCAGCACCCGGCGGGAGGGCTACGAGCAGTACTTC CASTRREGYEQYF
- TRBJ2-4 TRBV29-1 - TGCAGCGTGCTAGGGGGGGCCGGTGACATTCAGTACTTC CSVLGGAGDIQYF